The subject of this entry is one T cell receptor beta chain. Read sequence stops 3 residues before the CDR3 end, and the germline J gene provides the missing end. V dropped 7 bases and J dropped 3 bases, with 16 bases sitting between them. Per germline, CDR1 SGHRS and CDR2 YFSETQ. The CDR3 sequence is 15 residues long. This record belongs to a study of T cells in women clearing cervical HPV infection. Sequenced by immunoSEQ multiplex PCR; TCRdb stores in-frame clones only, minus some. The sample's table shows tens of thousands of clones. The rearrangement links TRBV5-1 to TRBJ2-2, with D possibly TRBD2 on 6 matching bases. The receptor was isolated from a woman between 18 and 70 years old with a cervical HPV16 infection that either progressed to CIN3+ or cleared (not recorded which). Sequenced sample: blood buffy coat. The DNA read from the CDR3 is TGCGCCAGCCGGCTTGGGGGGAAAGACACCGGGGAG. Protein sequence: CASRLGGKDTGE. The entire CDR3 protein is CASRLGGKDTGELFF.